The 20 T cell receptor beta chains below were found in one sample sequenced in a study of shared clonotypes between healthy human individuals. Here immunoSEQ multiplex PCR was the method, and the copy in TCRdb shows in-frame clones only, minus some. The table includes 2 million to 2.5 million clones, more than 80% detected once. Sample: naive CD4+ T cells from PBMCs. The subset here: CD45RA+ positively selected. The receptors shown here come from a man aged 18 to 35 in good health. Some clones in this sample may be carry-over from other donors' samples.

With respect to this clone: Different DNA sequences within this sample yield the same CDR3. V and J are TRBV29-1 and TRBJ2-7, with 9 nucleotides matching TRBD1. After removal of 7 bases from V and 4 bases from J, the junction contained 2 bases not matched to a gene. CDR1 SQVTM and CDR2 ANQGSEA come from the germline V gene. The length of the CDR3 is 11 residues. The CDR3 sequence is CSAGTGYEQYF. The DNA for the CDR3 is TGCAGCGCCGGGACAGGGTACGAGCAGTACTTC.

The rearrangement uses TRBV9 and TRBJ2-5; no definite D call. The CDR3 spans 14 residues. V gave up 4 bases and J gave up 0 bases, with 10 bases separating them. CDR1 SGDLS and CDR2 YYNGEE come from the germline V gene. The CDR3 DNA follows: TGTGCCAGCAGCCCCATCGCGTACCAAGAGACCCAGTACTTC. Protein product: CASSPIAYQETQYF.

Comments on this clone: Different DNA sequences within this sample yield the same CDR3. V gene TRBV19 combines with J gene TRBJ1-5; D is ambiguous. This CDR3 comprises 12 residues. Germline CDR1 and CDR2: LNHDA and SQIVND (reference sequence). V lost 4 bases and J 4 bases, leaving 5 bases between the germline ends. CDR3 residues: CASSTGNQPQHF. Written as DNA, the CDR3 is TGTGCCAGTAGTACCGGTAATCAGCCCCAGCATTTT.

Points on this clone: Other DNA sequences in the same sample also yield this CDR3. This chain links TRBV29-1 with TRBJ1-1; TRBD1 is a possible D gene (5 bases). Germline-derived CDR1 and CDR2 are SQVTM and ANQGSEA. The V end was cut by 6 bases, the J end by 0 bases, with 11 bases between. This CDR3 has 13 amino acids. The chain's CDR3 is CSVAGRLNTEAFF. The CDR3 DNA is TGCAGCGTAGCGGGACGTCTGAACACTGAAGCTTTCTTT.

With respect to this clone: Other DNA sequences in this sample translate to the same CDR3. The V and J genes are TRBV18 and TRBJ2-1; 11 bases line up with TRBD2. The CDR3 is made up of 15 amino acids. Trimming took 1 base from V and 5 from J; bases not matched to a gene: 1. From germline, CDR1 is KGHSH and CDR2 LQKENI. The CDR3 bases are TGTGCCAGCTCACCACTAGCGGGAGGGCACAATGAGCAGTTCTTC. This encodes CASSPLAGGHNEQFF. Together with reference TRBV18 and TRBJ2-1, the CDR3 gives the full variable domain: NAGVMQNPRHLVRRRGQEARLRCSPMKGHSHVYWYRQLPEEGLKFMVYLQKENIIDESGMPKERFSAEFPKEGPSILRIQQVVRGDSAAYFCASSPLAGGHNEQFFGPGTRLTVL.

This clone was recorded once. This chain joins TRBV7-9 and TRBJ2-2, with 7 bases identical to TRBD1. There are 15 residues in the CDR3. Germline V gene data show CDR1 as SEHNR and CDR2 as FQNEAQ (reference sequence). V dropped 3 bases and J dropped 6; count of bases not matched to a gene: 7. CDR3 sequence: CASSFRTGGAGELFF. Written as DNA, the CDR3 is TGTGCCAGCAGCTTCAGGACAGGAGGAGCCGGGGAGCTGTTTTTT. The full variable domain, rest sourced from reference TRBV7-9 and TRBJ2-2, is DTGVSQNPRHKITKRGQNVTFRCDPISEHNRLYWYRQTLGQGPEFLTYFQNEAQLEKSRLLSDRFSAERPKGSFSTLEIQRTEQGDSAMYLCASSFRTGGAGELFFGEGSRLTVL.

This clone was detected once. J is TRBJ1-2 and V is TRBV4-1; D is unclear. The CDR3 spans 13 residues. Germline V CDR1 and CDR2: MGHRA, YSYEKL. The V end was cut by 1 base, the J end by 5 bases, with 8 bases between. CDR3 in DNA: TGCGCCAGCAGCCAAGCCGGCAGGTATGGCTACACCTTC. Translated: CASSQAGRYGYTF.

The V gene is TRBV6-1, the J gene TRBJ1-2, with 8 bases aligning to TRBD1. CDR1 and CDR2 from the germline V gene are MNHNS and SASEGT. Trimming at V came to 1 base and at J to 8 bases, leaving 9 bases not matched to a gene. This CDR3 comprises 15 residues. The CDR3 DNA reads TGTGCCAGCAGTGAAGGACAGGGGAGGATTTTCGGCTACACCTTC. Protein product: CASSEGQGRIFGYTF.

The chain recombines TRBV4-2 with TRBJ2-7; 8 bases map to TRBD2. Germline CDR1 LGHNA, CDR2 YNFKEQ. V dropped 4 bases and J dropped 4; count of bases not matched to a gene: 18. There are 18 residues in the CDR3. CDR3 residues: CASSRHMGSAGGRYEQYF. CDR3 DNA: TGTGCCAGCAGCCGCCATATGGGGTCGGCGGGAGGTCGGTACGAGCAGTACTTC.

The rearrangement links TRBV10-3 to TRBJ2-5; 8 positions agree with TRBD1. The CDR3 length is 16 residues. CDR1 ENHRY and CDR2 SYGVKD come from the germline V gene. With 6 bases clipped from V and 5 bases from J, the junction kept 14 bases outside the gene matches. The CDR3 DNA follows: TGTGCCATCAGCGGACAGGGCCTTGGTCAGGCGGAGACCCAGTACTTC. It is translated as CAISGQGLGQAETQYF.

The V and J genes are TRBV19 and TRBJ2-3; D gene uncertain. The CDR3 length is 15 residues. The V and J ends lost 5 bases and 3 bases respectively, with 15 bases between them. CDR1 and CDR2 (germline): LNHDA, SQIVND (reference sequence). The CDR3: CASSSGLRVTDTQYF. Written as DNA, the CDR3 is TGTGCCAGTAGTTCTGGCCTGCGTGTGACAGATACGCAGTATTTT. Complete variable domain (other parts from reference TRBV19 and TRBJ2-3): DGGITQSPKYLFRKEGQNVTLSCEQNLNHDAMYWYRQDPGQGLRLIYYSQIVNDFQKGDIAEGYSVSREKKESFPLTVTSAQKNPTAFYLCASSSGLRVTDTQYFGPGTRLTVL.

The CDR3 coding sequence is TGTGCCTGGAGTGGGTCATACAAGCAGTACTTC. Translation: CAWSGSYKQYF. The chain couples TRBV30 to TRBJ2-7; the D is unclear. The CDR3 is 11 amino acids. From germline, CDR1 is GTSNPN and CDR2 SVGIG (reference sequence). The V and J ends lost 1 base and 8 bases respectively, with 9 bases between them.

A single count supports this clone. The chain couples TRBV2 to TRBJ2-7; TRBD1 matches 10 bases. Germline V gene data show CDR1 as SNHLY and CDR2 as FYNNEI. With V trimmed by 7 bases and J by 2 bases, 5 bases remained unmatched. The CDR3 totals 14 residues. This CDR3 is CASTTGTGAYEQYF. The CDR3 DNA reads as TGTGCCAGCACCACCGGGACAGGGGCCTACGAGCAGTACTTC.

The V gene is TRBV28, the J gene TRBJ2-7; D may be TRBD1 (5 bases). This CDR3 is 16 amino acids long. The V gene's germline CDR1 is MDHEN and CDR2 SYDVKM. Between the trimmed V and J ends, which lost 6 bases and 0 bases, there was a span of 18 bases. CDR3 nucleotide sequence: TGTGCCAGCAGAACCCCGCCCCGACAGCGCTCCTACGAGCAGTACTTC. It yields the protein CASRTPPRQRSYEQYF.

This rearrangement joins TRBV7-2 to TRBJ2-1; no reliable D call. There are 15 residues in the CDR3. CDR1 is SGHTA, CDR2 FQGNSA, per germline. V lost 8 bases and J lost 2, with 16 bases in between. CDR3 region: CASQPTSPPYNEQFF. CDR3 bases: TGTGCCAGCCAGCCGACGAGCCCTCCCTACAATGAGCAGTTCTTC.

The chain uses TRBV5-4 and TRBJ2-5; 7 bases match TRBD1. Germline CDR1 SGHNT, CDR2 YYREEE (reference sequence). V lost 3 bases and J lost 1; bases outside the gene matches: 3. CDR3 length equals 14 residues. In nucleotides, the CDR3 is TGTGCCAGCAGCTGGGGGACAGCCCAAGAGACCCAGTACTTC. Its protein is CASSWGTAQETQYF.

This sequence joins TRBV4-2 and TRBJ2-7, with D perhaps TRBD2 (5 bases). The CDR3 runs 13 residues. The germline V gene has CDR1 LGHNA and CDR2 YNFKEQ. Trimming removed 3 bases at V and 7 bases at J, with 13 bases between. The CDR3 spells CASSQVAGEEQYF. The CDR3 nucleotides read TGTGCCAGCAGCCAGGTTGCGGGCGAGGAGCAGTACTTC.

This chain uses TRBV18 with TRBJ1-2, with 10 bases fitting TRBD1. This CDR3 is 13 amino acids long. V was pared by 3 bases and J by 10 bases, with 5 bases of the junction left unmatched. Germline V CDR1 and CDR2: KGHSH, LQKENI. The CDR3 here is CASSPLGQGNYTF. In DNA, the CDR3 is TGTGCCAGCTCACCCTTGGGACAGGGGAACTACACCTTC.

The chain couples TRBV7-9 to TRBJ1-4; 7 bases align to TRBD1. CDR3 size: 16 residues. Germline CDR1 and CDR2: SEHNR and FQNEAQ (reference sequence). Trimming removed 3 bases from V and 7 bases from J; junction bases left unmatched: 11. DNA for the CDR3: TGTGCCAGCAGCTTGGGGAGGGCAGGGGGGATTGAAAAACTGTTTTTT. Translated: CASSLGRAGGIEKLFF.

On this clone: Different DNA sequences within this sample yield the same CDR3. The chain uses TRBV5-1 and TRBJ1-5, with 8 positions matching TRBD1. The CDR3 spans 15 residues. Trimming removed 0 bases from V and 5 bases from J; junction bases left unmatched: 4. CDR1 is SGHRS, CDR2 YFSETQ, per germline. CDR3 residues: CASSLGGTGDQPQHF. CDR3 DNA sequence: TGCGCCAGCAGCTTGGGGGGGACAGGCGATCAGCCCCAGCATTTT.